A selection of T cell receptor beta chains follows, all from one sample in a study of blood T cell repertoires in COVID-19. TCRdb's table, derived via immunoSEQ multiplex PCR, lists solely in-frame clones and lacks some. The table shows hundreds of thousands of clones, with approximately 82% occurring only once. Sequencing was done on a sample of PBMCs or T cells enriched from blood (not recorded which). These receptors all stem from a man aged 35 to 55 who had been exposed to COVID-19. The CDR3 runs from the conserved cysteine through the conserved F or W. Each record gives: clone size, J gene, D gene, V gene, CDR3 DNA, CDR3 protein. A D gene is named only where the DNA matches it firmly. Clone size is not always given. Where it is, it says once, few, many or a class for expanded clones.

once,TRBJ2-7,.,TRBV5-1,TGCGCCAGCACCCAACAGGGCTTCGTAGACGAGCAGTACTTC,CASTQQGFVDEQYF
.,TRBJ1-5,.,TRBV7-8,TGTGCCAGCAGCCCGAAGGGAACAGGGAGAGGACAGCCCCAGCATTTT,CASSPKGTGRGQPQHF
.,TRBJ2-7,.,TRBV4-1,TGCGCCAGCAGCCAAGAGGCGGGTTCCTACGAGCAGTACTTC,CASSQEAGSYEQYF
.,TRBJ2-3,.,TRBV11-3,TGTGCCAGCAGCTTAGGGGACTCGAACAGAGATACGCAGTATTTT,CASSLGDSNRDTQYF
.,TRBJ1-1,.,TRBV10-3,TGTGCCATCAGTGACAGTCTGAACACTGAAGCTTTCTTT,CAISDSLNTEAFF
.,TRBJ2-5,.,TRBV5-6,TGTGCCAGCAGCTTGTTTGGGGGGAAGGGACCTTCTTGGGAGACCCAGTACTTC,CASSLFGGKGPSWETQYF
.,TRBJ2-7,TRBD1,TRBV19,TGTGCCAGTCAGCTTACAGGGGGCGCGGGCGAGCAGTACTTC,CASQLTGGAGEQYF
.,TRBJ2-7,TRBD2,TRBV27,TGTGCCAGCAGTTCCCTAGCGGGAGGGAGGTACGAGCAGTACTTC,CASSSLAGGRYEQYF
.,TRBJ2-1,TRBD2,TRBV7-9,TGTGCCAGCAGCTTATCGGGGGGTGCGGGAGGGACCAATGAGCAGTTCTTC,CASSLSGGAGGTNEQFF
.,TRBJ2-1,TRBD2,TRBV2,TGTGCCAGCAGTGGGGAGGGTTTGGGAGGTGATGAGCAGTTCTTC,CASSGEGLGGDEQFF
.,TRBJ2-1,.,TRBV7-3,TGTGCCAGCAGCGCACGGCCGGGGTTTGAGGAGCAGTTCTTC,CASSARPGFEEQFF
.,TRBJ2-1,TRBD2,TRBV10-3,TGTGCCATCAGTCCGAGGGAGGGGTACAATGAGCAGTTCTTC,CAISPREGYNEQFF
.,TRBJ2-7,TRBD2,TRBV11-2,TGTGCCAGCCAGCGGGGTCCCGCCTACGAGCAGTACTTC,CASQRGPAYEQYF
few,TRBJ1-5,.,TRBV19,TGTGCCAGTAGCAAGTATCCCCCCGACAGGATAGATCAGCCCCAGCATTTT,CASSKYPPDRIDQPQHF
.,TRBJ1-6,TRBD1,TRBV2,TGTGCCAGCAGTGGGGGGACAGAAAATTCACCCCTCCACTTT,CASSGGTENSPLHF
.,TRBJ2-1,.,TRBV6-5,TGTGCCAGCATATTCCAGGACAATAACAATGAGCAGTTCTTC,CASIFQDNNNEQFF
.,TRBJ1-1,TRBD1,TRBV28,TGTGCCAGCAGTTTACCAGGGGGGTCCGGGAACACTGAAGCTTTCTTT,CASSLPGGSGNTEAFF
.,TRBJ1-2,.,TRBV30,TGTGCCTGGCGGGGGATCGTTGGCTACACCTTC,CAWRGIVGYTF
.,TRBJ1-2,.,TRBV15,TGTGCCACCAGCAGAGACGAATCTCAGGGACTCCATGGCTACACCTTC,CATSRDESQGLHGYTF
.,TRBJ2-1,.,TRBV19,TGTGCCAGTAGTGGCGACAGGCATGGGGCTTACAATGAGCAGTTCTTC,CASSGDRHGAYNEQFF
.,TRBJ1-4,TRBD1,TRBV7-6,TGTGCCAGCAGCCAAGGACAGGCCGATAATGAAAAACTGTTTTTT,CASSQGQADNEKLFF
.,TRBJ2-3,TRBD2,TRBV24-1,TGTGCCACCAGTGATGGGGCTAGCGGTTACACAGATACGCAGTATTTT,CATSDGASGYTDTQYF
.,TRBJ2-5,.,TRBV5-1,TGCGCCAGCAGCTTGGGAGGGATCGATATAGAGACCCAGTACTTC,CASSLGGIDIETQYF
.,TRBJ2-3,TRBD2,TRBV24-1,TGTGCCACCAGTGATTATACTAGCGGGATAACAGATACGCAGTATTTT,CATSDYTSGITDTQYF
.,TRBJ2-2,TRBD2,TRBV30,TGTGCCTGGAGTGGATTAGCGGGAGGCACCGGGGAGCTGTTTTTT,CAWSGLAGGTGELFF
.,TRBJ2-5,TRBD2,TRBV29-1,TGCAGCGTTGAAGATCTAGCGGGAGGGCCAAGTACGACCCAGTACTTC,CSVEDLAGGPSTTQYF
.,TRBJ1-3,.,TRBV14,TGTGCCAGCAGCCAGGTGTCGAGAACCATATATTTT,CASSQVSRTIYF
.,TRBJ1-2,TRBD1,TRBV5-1,TGCGCCAGCAGCCACGGGACAGCGACTAACTATGGCTACACCTTC,CASSHGTATNYGYTF
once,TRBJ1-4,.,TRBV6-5,TGTGCCAGCAACCCCGGGGGGGCCAATGAAAAACTGTTTTTT,CASNPGGANEKLFF
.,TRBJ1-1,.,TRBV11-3,TGTGCCAGCAGCTTAGTTAGCAGGGCCACTGAAGCTTTCTTT,CASSLVSRATEAFF
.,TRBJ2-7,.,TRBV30,TGTGCCTCGGACACCCTCCAGGGTGGCGAGCAGTACTTC,CASDTLQGGEQYF
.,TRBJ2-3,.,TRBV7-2,TGTGCCAGCAGCTTTAACGGACAGTCAGATACGCAGTATTTT,CASSFNGQSDTQYF
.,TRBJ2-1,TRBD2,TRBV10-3,TGTGCCATCAGTGCCGGGGCGGGAGGTCCCCCGGGGCCCTACAATGAGCAGTTCTTC,CAISAGAGGPPGPYNEQFF
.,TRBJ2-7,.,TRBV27,TGTGCCAGCAGGGGAGTAGGGGGCTACGAGCAGTACTTC,CASRGVGGYEQYF
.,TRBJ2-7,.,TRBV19,TGTGCCAGTAGTATTTTAGGCAGGGCTGACGAGCAGTACTTC,CASSILGRADEQYF
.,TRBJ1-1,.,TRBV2,TGTGCCAGCAGCGAAGCCTCTGAAGCTTTCTTT,CASSEASEAFF
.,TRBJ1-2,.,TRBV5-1,TGCGCCAGCAGCTTGGACAGGGTGGAGTATGGCTACACCTTC,CASSLDRVEYGYTF